This T cell receptor beta chain was identified during a study of blood T cell repertoires in COVID-19. Study-wide context: Donors in the United States, Italy and Spain gave samples during acute or convalescent COVID-19. PBMCs, B-cell-depleted T cells, or T cells provided the cDNA or gDNA that made up the material.

The germline V gene has CDR1 SQVTM and CDR2 ANQGSEA. The germline V and J ends were trimmed by 7 bases and 6 bases, with 15 bases remaining between them. CDR3 length: 12 residues. Original handling: Estimated nucleated cell counts came from reference gene primer amplification. Assay: immunoSEQ multiplex PCR; the TCRdb copy retains only in-frame clones and omits some. Clone size and the V and J calls come from that table; the DNA yielded D and trimming. The table includes more than 65,000 clones, 90% to 95% detected once. Sequenced sample: peripheral blood. The receptor comes from a human donor in a cohort sampled during active COVID-19. The rearrangement uses TRBV29-1 and TRBJ1-2, with D maybe TRBD1 (6 bases). The CDR3 bases are TGCAGCGCATCCGGGGGGCGCGATGGCTACACCTTC. This sequence encodes CSASGGRDGYTF.